Listed below are T cell receptor beta chains from one sample, sequenced in a study of Graves' ophthalmopathy and Graves' hyperthyroidism. Using its own MiXCR run on the multiplex PCR reads, TCRdb lists one record per CDR3 protein. The table lists 200,000 to 250,000 distinct CDR3 sequences, under 30% of them singletons. The sequenced sample was peripheral blood. The origin of the receptors is a man over 45 with Graves' ophthalmopathy. Each CDR3 is given with its conserved first and last residue. The D gene is left open where the match is weak. Size values are once, few and many counts, or a class for expanded clones, and some rows have none.

D gene,J gene,clone size,V gene,CDR3 protein,CDR3 DNA
TRBD1,TRBJ1-2,many,TRBV20-1,CSAKPGGFYGYTF,TGCAGTGCCAAGCCAGGGGGATTCTATGGCTACACCTTC
-,TRBJ2-6,many,TRBV6-4,CASSDPGSPGANVLTF,TGTGCCAGCAGTGACCCGGGGTCCCCTGGGGCCAACGTCCTGACTTTC
TRBD1,TRBJ1-1,few,TRBV20-1,CSAQRQGAGTTEAFF,TGCAGTGCCCAGAGACAGGGGGCGGGAACCACTGAAGCTTTCTTT
-,TRBJ1-2,many,TRBV27,CASSLSGARGYTF,TGTGCCAGCAGTTTATCTGGGGCTCGCGGCTACACCTTC
-,TRBJ1-6,many,TRBV28,CASSLYNGNSPLHF,TGTGCCAGCAGTTTGTACAATGGTAATTCACCCCTCCACTTT
TRBD1,TRBJ1-2,many,TRBV12-3/TRBV12-4,CATEVVVGTGGHYGYTF,TGTGCCACCGAGGTGGTGGTAGGGACAGGGGGGCACTATGGCTACACCTTC
TRBD2,TRBJ2-5,many,TRBV20-1,CSAGRPGLGETQYF,TGCAGTGCCGGAAGGCCGGGACTAGGGGAGACCCAGTACTTC
-,TRBJ2-7,many,TRBV27,CASRLGWGSYEQYF,TGTGCCAGCAGGCTCGGGTGGGGATCCTACGAGCAGTACTTC
-,TRBJ1-1,many,TRBV6-2/TRBV6-3,CASRQGNTEAFF,TGTGCCAGCAGACAGGGGAACACTGAAGCTTTCTTT
TRBD1,TRBJ2-5,-,TRBV6-1,CASSAPGTGVETQYF,TGTGCCAGCAGTGCCCCCGGGACAGGGGTGGAGACCCAGTACTTC
TRBD2,TRBJ2-3,many,TRBV28,CASRTSSAGAHDTQYF,TGTGCCAGCAGAACTAGTTCGGCGGGAGCCCATGATACGCAGTATTTT
TRBD2,TRBJ2-2,many,TRBV28,CASSLEGWTSGNTGELFF,TGTGCCAGCAGTTTAGAGGGGTGGACTAGCGGAAACACCGGGGAGCTGTTTTTT
-,TRBJ2-3,many,TRBV10-3,CATRSTDTQYF,TGTGCCACACGTTCCACAGATACGCAGTATTTT
-,TRBJ1-2,-,TRBV6-2/TRBV6-3,CASGIPNYGYTF,TGTGCCAGCGGGATTCCTAACTATGGCTACACCTTC
-,TRBJ2-7,many,TRBV11-2,CASSPISRPGDYEQYF,TGTGCCAGCAGCCCCATTTCGCGTCCAGGGGATTACGAGCAGTACTTC
-,TRBJ1-1,many,TRBV20-1,CSARDATTGTEAFF,TGCAGTGCTAGAGATGCGACCACGGGCACTGAAGCTTTCTTT
-,TRBJ2-7,many,TRBV12-3/TRBV12-4,CASSPDSYEQYF,TGTGCCAGCAGTCCCGACAGCTACGAGCAGTACTTC
-,TRBJ1-1,many,TRBV20-1,CSASPYRGWMNTEAFF,TGCAGTGCTAGTCCATACCGGGGATGGATGAACACTGAAGCTTTCTTT
-,TRBJ2-7,many,TRBV27,CASSPTDRAYEQYF,TGTGCCAGCAGCCCTACTGATCGTGCCTACGAGCAGTACTTC
-,TRBJ2-2,-,TRBV6-5,CASSYVVSGAGELFF,TGTGCCAGCAGTTATGTCGTTTCGGGCGCCGGGGAGCTGTTTTTT
TRBD1,TRBJ2-7,-,TRBV2,CASSRPRDSLGYEQYF,TGTGCCAGCAGCCGTCCCCGGGACAGCTTGGGGTACGAGCAGTACTTC
-,TRBJ2-5,many,TRBV15,CATSRGMFLDPETQYF,TGTGCCACCAGCAGGGGGATGTTTTTGGACCCAGAGACCCAGTACTTC
-,TRBJ2-2,many,TRBV14,CASSQVGGALTGELFF,TGTGCCAGCAGCCAAGTCGGCGGGGCCCTCACCGGGGAGCTGTTTTTT
TRBD2,TRBJ2-7,-,TRBV12-3/TRBV12-4,CASSYERGGRYEQYF,TGTGCCAGCAGTTATGAGCGGGGGGGCCGTTACGAGCAGTACTTC
-,TRBJ2-5,-,TRBV7-2,CASSLVGGTETQYF,TGTGCCAGCAGCTTAGTTGGAGGCACGGAGACCCAGTACTTC
-,TRBJ2-7,many,TRBV7-9,CASSPSQFYEQYF,TGTGCCAGCAGCCCCAGCCAGTTTTACGAGCAGTACTTC
TRBD2,TRBJ2-5,many,TRBV29-1,CSVGTSAQETQYF,TGCAGCGTTGGGACTAGCGCCCAAGAGACCCAGTACTTC
-,TRBJ1-1,many,TRBV12-3/TRBV12-4,CASSLGAGGRTEAFF,TGTGCCAGCAGTTTAGGGGCGGGGGGCAGGACTGAAGCTTTCTTT
TRBD2,TRBJ2-5,many,TRBV10-2,CASSGGVAVQETQYF,TGCGCCAGCAGCGGGGGGGTAGCGGTCCAAGAGACCCAGTACTTC
-,TRBJ1-1,many,TRBV20-1,CSARDRDSQNTEAFF,TGCAGTGCTAGAGATAGAGACAGTCAGAACACTGAAGCTTTCTTT
TRBD1,TRBJ2-2,-,TRBV7-8,CASSFTAGTGGEELFF,TGTGCCAGCAGCTTCACCGCCGGGACAGGGGGCGAGGAGCTGTTTTTT
TRBD1,TRBJ2-7,many,TRBV28,CASSLIGQGSYEQYF,TGTGCCAGCAGTTTGATCGGACAGGGGTCCTACGAGCAGTACTTC
TRBD1,TRBJ2-7,-,TRBV7-9,CASSSRQGRNEQYF,TGTGCCAGCAGCTCGAGACAGGGTCGGAACGAGCAGTACTTC
-,TRBJ1-2,-,TRBV12-3/TRBV12-4,CASSLGMNYGYTF,TGTGCCAGCAGTTTGGGGATGAACTATGGCTACACCTTC
-,TRBJ1-1,-,TRBV6-5,CASSYQGRNTEAFF,TGTGCCAGCAGTTACCAGGGAAGGAACACTGAAGCTTTCTTT
-,TRBJ1-3,many,TRBV7-2,CASSYEPGGYGVPGNTIYF,TGTGCCAGCAGCTACGAACCGGGGGGGTACGGGGTTCCTGGAAACACCATATATTTT
-,TRBJ2-4,many,TRBV6-2/TRBV6-3,CASSSVLTKNIQYF,TGTGCCAGCAGTTCAGTCCTAACCAAAAACATTCAGTACTTC
-,TRBJ2-2,-,TRBV6-2/TRBV6-3,CASNTAGTGELFF,TGTGCCAGCAACACAGCGGGCACCGGGGAGCTGTTTTTT
-,TRBJ2-5,many,TRBV19,CASSIGQQETQYF,TGTGCCAGTAGTATAGGACAGCAAGAGACCCAGTACTTC
-,TRBJ2-2,-,TRBV12-3/TRBV12-4,CASSFLGGAANTGELFF,TGTGCCAGCAGTTTCTTGGGGGGCGCGGCGAACACCGGGGAGCTGTTTTTT
-,TRBJ1-1,many,TRBV7-9,CASSLLDRNTEAFF,TGTGCCAGCAGCTTACTAGACCGGAACACTGAAGCTTTCTTT
-,TRBJ1-1,-,TRBV7-2,CASSARRGRDTEAFF,TGTGCCAGCAGCGCCCGGCGGGGTCGGGACACTGAAGCTTTCTTT
-,TRBJ2-7,many,TRBV28,CASSLRQQGLIDEQYF,TGTGCCAGCAGTTTACGGCAACAGGGATTGATCGACGAGCAGTACTTC